A single sample is the source of the 21 T cell receptor beta chains below, sequenced in a study of T cell responses to AZD1222 COVID-19 vaccine. TCRdb's table, derived via immunoSEQ multiplex PCR, lists solely in-frame clones and lacks some. The sample contains over 150,000 clones, approximately 90% of which appear only once. Sequenced material: peripheral blood, taken 28 days after the second AZD1222 dose. These receptors were taken from an adult who received the AZD1222 COVID-19 vaccine.

The V and J genes are TRBV7-3 and TRBJ2-1; D may be TRBD2 (6 bases). CDR1 is SGHTA and CDR2 is FQGTGA in the germline V gene. V was cut by 3 bases and J by 4 bases, with 7 bases left in between. This CDR3 is built from 13 residues. CDR3: CASSFGTYNEQFF. The CDR3 DNA reads TGTGCCAGCAGCTTTGGGACTTACAATGAGCAGTTCTTC.

The rearrangement links TRBV9 to TRBJ2-1; D is undetermined. Germline CDR1 and CDR2: SGDLS and YYNGEE. Between the trimmed V and J ends, which lost 4 bases and 10 bases, there was a span of 18 bases. This CDR3 has 14 amino acids. Here the CDR3 reads CASSPLLGGAEQFF. The CDR3 DNA is TGTGCCAGCAGCCCCCTGTTGGGCGGAGCCGAGCAGTTCTTC.

Notes on this clone: Other DNA sequences of this sample code for an identical CDR3. The rearrangement links TRBV29-1 to TRBJ2-3, with TRBD2 matching 8 bases. The V and J ends lost 5 bases and 1 base, in that order; junction bases with no gene match: 5. The CDR3 runs 14 residues. The germline gives CDR1 SQVTM, CDR2 ANQGSEA. Here the CDR3 DNA reads TGCAGCGTTCGGCTAGCGGGCGGCACAGATACGCAGTATTTT. Translating it yields CSVRLAGGTDTQYF.

The chain combines TRBV12-3 or TRBV12-4 with TRBJ2-2; D may be TRBD2 (5 bases). With 8 bases removed from V and 2 bases from J, the gap between germline ends came to 9 bases. This CDR3 comprises 13 residues. The CDR3 region has the DNA TGTGCCAGCTACGGGATAAACACCGGGGAGCTGTTTTTT. As protein: CASYGINTGELFF.

This rearrangement joins TRBV28 to TRBJ2-5; D possibly corresponds to TRBD2 (5 bases). Germline loops: CDR1 MDHEN, CDR2 SYDVKM. The V and J ends lost 8 bases and 5 bases respectively, with 12 bases between them. This CDR3 has 12 residues. The CDR3 protein is CASSGIWETQYF. CDR3 bases: TGTGCCAGCTCGGGGATTTGGGAGACCCAGTACTTC.

The chain carries TRBV6-1 and TRBJ1-2; no firm D call. The V and J ends lost 1 base and 8 bases respectively, with 14 bases between them. CDR1 and CDR2 (germline): MNHNS, SASEGT. The CDR3 is 14 amino acids. The DNA of the CDR3 is TGTGCCAGCAGTGAAGTTCGGGCTGTTAGGGGCTACACCTTC. This codes for CASSEVRAVRGYTF.

This rearrangement joins TRBV28 to TRBJ1-2; 10 bases are a match to TRBD1. The CDR3 runs 14 residues. V dropped 3 bases and J dropped 7; count of bases not matched to a gene: 5. Germline assignment: CDR1 MDHEN and CDR2 SYDVKM. The CDR3 DNA reads TGTGCCAGCAGTTTCGGGCGGGACAGGGGTGGCTACACCTTC. Translating gives CASSFGRDRGGYTF.

The J gene is TRBJ2-2, the V gene TRBV5-1; no firm D call. Trimming shortened V by 4 bases and J by 2 bases, and 18 bases separated the two germline ends. This CDR3 comprises 17 residues. The germline gives CDR1 SGHRS, CDR2 YFSETQ. The CDR3 region has the DNA TGCGCCAGCAGCCGTAATAATTTTCCGGCTAACACCGGGGAGCTGTTTTTT. Amino acids: CASSRNNFPANTGELFF. The variable domain in full, completed from reference TRBV5-1 and TRBJ2-2, reads KAGVTQTPRYLIKTRGQQVTLSCSPISGHRSVSWYQQTPGQGLQFLFEYFSETQRNKGNFPGRFSGRQFSNSRSEMNVSTLELGDSALYLCASSRNNFPANTGELFFGEGSRLTVL.

The chain recombines TRBV11-2 with TRBJ2-7, with D unresolved. Between the trimmed V and J ends, which lost 1 base and 3 bases, there was a span of 4 bases. Germline CDR1 reads SGHAT; CDR2 reads FQNNGV. The CDR3 extends over 12 amino acids. The CDR3 nucleotides read TGTGCCAGCAGCTTAGGATACTACGAGCAGTACTTC. This codes for CASSLGYYEQYF.

This chain joins TRBV11-2 and TRBJ2-1; D is uncertain. Germline CDR1 is SGHAT and CDR2 is FQNNGV. Between the trimmed V and J ends, which lost 0 bases and 5 bases, there was a span of 8 bases. This CDR3 region has 14 residues. CDR3: CASSLEGRDNEQFF. DNA for the CDR3: TGTGCCAGCAGCTTAGAAGGCAGAGACAATGAGCAGTTCTTC.

The chain is built from TRBV7-9 and TRBJ2-1, with 10 positions matching TRBD2. Losses at the gene ends were 1 base for V and 3 bases for J; bases not matched to a gene: 6. Germline loops: CDR1 SEHNR, CDR2 FQNEAQ (reference sequence). CDR3 length: 17 residues. This CDR3 reads CASSLVYLAGGYNEQFF. CDR3 sequence (DNA): TGTGCCAGCAGCTTAGTCTATTTAGCGGGAGGCTACAATGAGCAGTTCTTC.

This chain links TRBV20-1 with TRBJ1-2, with 7 bases fitting TRBD1. V gave up 7 bases and J gave up 6 bases; unmatched junction bases: 2. This CDR3 has 10 amino acids. CDR1 and CDR2 (germline): DFQATT, SNEGSKA (reference sequence). This CDR3 is CSGQGNGYTF. The CDR3 bases are TGCAGTGGACAGGGAAATGGCTACACCTTC.

The chain carries TRBV7-3 and TRBJ2-2; D ambiguous. The CDR3 loop spans 15 amino acids. Trimming left V 5 bases short and J 3 bases short, with 13 bases between. The germline gives CDR1 SGHTA, CDR2 FQGTGA. This chain's CDR3 is CASSDSIDYTGELFF. For the CDR3, the DNA is TGTGCCAGCAGCGACTCGATAGATTACACCGGGGAGCTGTTTTTT.

The chain is built from TRBV1 and TRBJ1-1. TRBV1 represents a pseudogene. CDR3 length: 12 amino acids. The CDR3 DNA is TGCACCAGCAGCCAAGGCCCCGGACAAGCTTTCTTT. It translates to CTSSQGPGQAFF.

The CDR3 loop is CSARDGNEQYF. The CDR3 nucleotides are TGCAGTGCTAGAGATGGAAACGAGCAGTACTTC. The chain joins TRBV20-1 to TRBJ2-7; D is ambiguous. V was clipped by 0 bases and J by 5 bases, with 5 bases between them. This CDR3 region has 11 residues. Germline V lookup: CDR1 DFQATT, CDR2 SNEGSKA (reference sequence).

The chain uses TRBV12-5 and TRBJ2-2, with D possibly being TRBD1 (5 bases). This CDR3 spans 16 amino acids. Germline V gene data show CDR1 as LGHNT and CDR2 as FRNRAP. Trimming shortened V by 6 bases and J by 2 bases, and 16 bases separated the two germline ends. CDR3 DNA sequence: TGTGCTAGTGGGTCTACAGGATCGGGTAACACCGGGGAGCTGTTTTTT. It is translated as CASGSTGSGNTGELFF.

This chain links TRBV5-1 with TRBJ1-1; 10 nucleotides line up with TRBD1. Germline V gives CDR1 SGHRS, CDR2 YFSETQ. This CDR3 spans 15 amino acids. Losses at the gene ends were 4 bases for V and 7 bases for J; bases not matched to a gene: 10. The CDR3 reads CASSPPRTGGDEAFF. The CDR3 nucleotides are TGCGCCAGCAGCCCTCCCCGGACAGGGGGGGATGAAGCTTTCTTT.

The chain couples TRBV24-1 to TRBJ2-4, with D unclear. The length of the CDR3 is 14 residues. Germline V CDR1 and CDR2: KGHDR, SFDVKD. V dropped 4 bases and J dropped 6 bases, with 12 bases sitting between them. The CDR3 sequence is CATSDPGTVNIQYF. Written as DNA, the CDR3 is TGTGCCACCAGTGACCCAGGTACTGTAAACATTCAGTACTTC.

The chain uses TRBV6-2 or TRBV6-3 and TRBJ1-1, with a possible D match to TRBD1 (5 bases). V was clipped by 3 bases and J by 4 bases, with 12 bases between them. Germline CDR1 MNHEY, CDR2 SVGEGT. CDR3 size: 14 residues. CDR3 DNA: TGTGCCAGCAGTTATCAGGGTTCCAGCACTGAAGCTTTCTTT. Translated, it gives CASSYQGSSTEAFF.

This clone came up a few times. J is TRBJ1-2 and V is TRBV5-1; TRBD1 matches 9 bases. The CDR3 totals 15 residues. The junction had 2 bases not matched to a gene; V was cut back by 0 bases and J by 2 bases. The germline V gene encodes CDR1 SGHRS and CDR2 YFSETQ. The CDR3 sequence is CASSLAGTGNYGYTF. CDR3 nucleotides: TGCGCCAGCAGCTTGGCGGGGACAGGGAACTATGGCTACACCTTC.

The genes are TRBV28 and TRBJ2-7; D is ambiguous. From germline, CDR1 is MDHEN and CDR2 SYDVKM. Trimming pared 5 bases from V and 3 bases from J, leaving 14 bases between. The CDR3 has 14 residues. The CDR3 is CASSLTYTYYEQYF. The CDR3 nucleotides are TGTGCCAGCAGTCTAACATACACGTACTACGAGCAGTACTTC.